This T cell receptor (beta chain) was recovered during a study of blood T cell repertoires in COVID-19. Clones were read by immunoSEQ multiplex PCR, and TCRdb kept only the in-frame ones, dropping some. The sample lists roughly 53,000 clones, 70% to 90% occurring once. Per the germline V gene, CDR1 is SNHLY and CDR2 is FYNNEI. V dropped 6 bases and J dropped 8 bases, with 22 bases sitting between them. This CDR3 comprises 15 residues. Sequenced input: peripheral blood. The source is a man aged 55-75 years with acute or convalescent COVID-19. The V gene is TRBV2, the J gene TRBJ1-2; no reliable D call. Here the CDR3 DNA reads TGTGCCAGCAGACCAGATGCCCACGTCCCGGGGGGCTACACCTTC. Translated, it gives CASRPDAHVPGGYTF.